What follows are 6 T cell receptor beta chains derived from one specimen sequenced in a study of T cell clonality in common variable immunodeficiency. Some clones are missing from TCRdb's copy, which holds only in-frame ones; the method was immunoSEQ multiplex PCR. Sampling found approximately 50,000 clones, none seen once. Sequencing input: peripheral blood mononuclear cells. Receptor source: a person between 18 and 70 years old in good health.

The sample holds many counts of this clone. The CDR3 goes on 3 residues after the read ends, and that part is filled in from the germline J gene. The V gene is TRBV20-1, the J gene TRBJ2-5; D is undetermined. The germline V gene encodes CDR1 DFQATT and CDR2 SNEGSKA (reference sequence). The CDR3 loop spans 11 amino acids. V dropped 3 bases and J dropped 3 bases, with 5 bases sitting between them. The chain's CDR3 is CSARGEETQYF. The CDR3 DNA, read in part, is TGCAGTGCTAGGGGCGAAGAGACC.

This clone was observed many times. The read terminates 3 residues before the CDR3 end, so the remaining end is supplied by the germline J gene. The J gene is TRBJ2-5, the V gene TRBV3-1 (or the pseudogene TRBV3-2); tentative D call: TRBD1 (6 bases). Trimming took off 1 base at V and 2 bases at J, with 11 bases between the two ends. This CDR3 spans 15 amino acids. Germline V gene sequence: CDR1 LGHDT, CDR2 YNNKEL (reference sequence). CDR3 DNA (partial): TGTGCCAGCAGCCAAGGACAGACAGGTCAAGAGACC. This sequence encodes CASSQGQTGQET. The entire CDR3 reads CASSQGQTGQETQYF.

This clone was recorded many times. Partial CDR3 DNA: TGTGCCAGCAGCTTAGTTCAGGGAGAGACTGAA. Protein sequence: CASSLVQGETE. The entire CDR3 reads CASSLVQGETEAFF. The V gene is TRBV7-9, the J gene TRBJ1-1; D may be TRBD1 (5 bases). The missing CDR3 end, 3 residues past where the read stops, is filled in from the germline J gene. The CDR3 is 14 amino acids. V dropped 1 base and J dropped 5 bases, with 11 bases sitting between them. Germline V lookup: CDR1 SEHNR, CDR2 FQNEAQ (reference sequence).

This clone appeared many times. The CDR3 loop is CASSLSIRDSNTEAFF. The sequenced CDR3 bases are TGCGCCAGCAGCTTGAGTATCCGGGACTCGAACACTGAA. J is TRBJ1-1 and V is TRBV5-1; weak D call: TRBD1 (5 bases). With the read ending 3 residues before the CDR3 end, the germline J gene is used to fill in that end. The CDR3 consists of 16 residues. The V and J ends lost 1 base and 1 base respectively, with 14 bases between them. Germline V gives CDR1 SGHRS, CDR2 YFSETQ.

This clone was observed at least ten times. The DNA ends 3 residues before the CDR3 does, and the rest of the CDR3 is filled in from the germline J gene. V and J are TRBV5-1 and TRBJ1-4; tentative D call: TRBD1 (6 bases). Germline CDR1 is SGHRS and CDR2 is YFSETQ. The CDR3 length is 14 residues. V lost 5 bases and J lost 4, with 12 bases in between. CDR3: CASSPGQNNEKLFF. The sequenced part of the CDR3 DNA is TGCGCCAGCAGTCCAGGACAGAATAATGAAAAA.

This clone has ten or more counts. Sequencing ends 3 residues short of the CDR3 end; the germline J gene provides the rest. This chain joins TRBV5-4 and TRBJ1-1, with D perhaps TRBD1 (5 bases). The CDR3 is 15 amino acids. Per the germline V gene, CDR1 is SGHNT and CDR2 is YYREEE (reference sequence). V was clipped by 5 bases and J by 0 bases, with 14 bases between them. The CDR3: CASRRDSILNTEAFF. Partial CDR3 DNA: TGTGCCAGCAGGCGCGACAGCATCTTGAACACTGAA.